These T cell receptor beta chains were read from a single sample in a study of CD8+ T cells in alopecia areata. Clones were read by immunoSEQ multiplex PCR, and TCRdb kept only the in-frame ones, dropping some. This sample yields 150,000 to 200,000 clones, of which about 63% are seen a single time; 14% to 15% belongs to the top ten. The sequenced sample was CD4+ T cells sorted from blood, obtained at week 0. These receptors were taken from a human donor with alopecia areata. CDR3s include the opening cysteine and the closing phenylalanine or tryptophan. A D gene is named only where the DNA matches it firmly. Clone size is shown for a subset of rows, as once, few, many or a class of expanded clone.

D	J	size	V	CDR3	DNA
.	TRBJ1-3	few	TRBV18	CATSTGTSSSGNTIYF	TGTGCCACCTCCACCGGGACGTCGAGCTCTGGAAACACCATATATTTT
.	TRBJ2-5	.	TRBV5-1	CASSKRRGPGQETQYF	TGCGCCAGCAGCAAACGACGGGGGCCAGGTCAAGAGACCCAGTACTTC
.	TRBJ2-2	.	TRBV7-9	CALTPGESDTGELFF	TGTGCCCTTACCCCGGGGGAGAGCGACACCGGGGAGCTGTTTTTT
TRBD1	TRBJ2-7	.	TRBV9	CASSVLPGQPLYEQYF	TGTGCCAGCAGCGTACTGCCGGGACAGCCTCTCTACGAGCAGTACTTC
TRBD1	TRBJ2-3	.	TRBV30	CAWSKGALSDTQYF	TGTGCCTGGAGTAAGGGGGCGCTTTCGGATACGCAGTATTTT
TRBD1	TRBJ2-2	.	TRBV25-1	CASSDIQTGLTGELFF	TGTGCCAGCAGTGATATCCAGACAGGGTTGACCGGGGAGCTGTTTTTT
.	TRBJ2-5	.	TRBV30	CAWNDQGPRRETQYF	TGTGCCTGGAACGACCAGGGACCACGGAGGGAGACCCAGTACTTC
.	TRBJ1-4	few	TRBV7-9	CASSLALRTAPEKLFF	TGTGCCAGCAGCTTAGCGTTAAGGACAGCCCCTGAAAAACTGTTTTTT
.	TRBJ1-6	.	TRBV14	CASSQVPNSPLHF	TGTGCCAGCAGCCAAGTCCCCAATTCACCCCTCCACTTT
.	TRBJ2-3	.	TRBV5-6	CASSLSDYDTDTQYF	TGTGCCAGCAGCTTGTCGGACTACGACACAGATACGCAGTATTTT
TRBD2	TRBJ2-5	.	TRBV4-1	CASSRLTLAGGRGVGETQYF	TGCGCCAGCAGCCGCCTTACCCTAGCGGGGGGGCGGGGAGTGGGAGAGACCCAGTACTTC
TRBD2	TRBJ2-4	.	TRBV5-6	CASSYHAWRGGPHIQYF	TGTGCCAGCAGTTACCACGCCTGGCGGGGGGGCCCTCACATTCAGTACTTC
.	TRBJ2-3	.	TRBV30	CAWSLGGSPSDTQYF	TGTGCCTGGAGCCTGGGTGGGAGCCCTTCAGATACGCAGTATTTT
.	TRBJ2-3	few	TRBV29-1	CSVASGQSTDTQYF	TGCAGCGTAGCCTCGGGACAAAGCACAGATACGCAGTATTTT
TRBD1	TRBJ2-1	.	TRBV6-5	CASGWRRGLDEQFF	TGTGCCAGCGGGTGGCGCAGGGGGCTGGATGAGCAGTTCTTC
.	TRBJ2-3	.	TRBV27	CASSLQTSTDTQYF	TGTGCCAGCAGTTTACAGACTAGCACAGATACGCAGTATTTT
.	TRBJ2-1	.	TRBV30	CAWSHQGGGYNEQFF	TGTGCCTGGAGTCATCAGGGAGGAGGTTACAATGAGCAGTTCTTC
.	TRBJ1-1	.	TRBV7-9	CASRDTGDTEAFF	TGTGCCAGCAGGGACACGGGAGACACTGAAGCTTTCTTT
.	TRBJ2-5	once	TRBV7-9	CASSLVAGSGQRKETQYF	TGTGCCAGCAGCTTAGTTGCGGGTTCGGGACAACGCAAAGAGACCCAGTACTTC
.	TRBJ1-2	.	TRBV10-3	CAIGKPGKGYGYTF	TGTGCCATCGGGAAACCGGGAAAAGGGTATGGCTACACCTTC
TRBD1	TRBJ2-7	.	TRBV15	CATRGTGYSYEQYF	TGTGCCACCAGGGGGACAGGCTACTCGTACGAGCAGTACTTC
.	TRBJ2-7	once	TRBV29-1	CSVAVSYEQYF	TGCAGCGTTGCGGTCTCCTACGAGCAGTACTTC
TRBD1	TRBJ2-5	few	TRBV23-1	CASSHPGQVGETQYF	TGCGCCAGCAGTCACCCGGGACAGGTTGGGGAGACCCAGTACTTC
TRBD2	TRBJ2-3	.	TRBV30	CAWRAGGLTDTQYF	TGTGCCTGGAGAGCGGGGGGGTTGACAGATACGCAGTATTTT
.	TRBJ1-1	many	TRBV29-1	CSVGHPNTEAFF	TGCAGCGTTGGGCATCCGAACACTGAAGCTTTCTTT
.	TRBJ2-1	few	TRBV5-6	CASSFTGGSYNEQFF	TGTGCCAGCAGCTTTACCGGGGGCTCCTACAATGAGCAGTTCTTC
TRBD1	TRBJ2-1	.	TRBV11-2	CASSPQGDEQFF	TGTGCCAGCAGCCCCCAGGGGGATGAGCAGTTCTTC
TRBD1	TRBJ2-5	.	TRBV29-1	CSVAGTGPYQETQYF	TGCAGCGTAGCAGGGACAGGCCCTTATCAAGAGACCCAGTACTTC
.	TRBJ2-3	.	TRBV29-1	CSVGQVITDTQYF	TGCAGCGTTGGACAGGTTATCACAGATACGCAGTATTTT
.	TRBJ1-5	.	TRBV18	CASSRDDQPQHF	TGTGCCAGCTCGCGGGACGATCAGCCCCAGCATTTT
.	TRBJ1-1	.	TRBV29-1	CSVVRLGDTEAFF	TGCAGCGTCGTCAGGTTAGGGGACACTGAAGCTTTCTTT
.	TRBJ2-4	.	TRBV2	CASSFDAGRSKNIQYF	TGTGCCAGCAGTTTCGATGCCGGGCGGTCCAAAAACATTCAGTACTTC
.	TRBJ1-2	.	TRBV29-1	CSVLDLTGYGYTF	TGCAGCGTCCTAGACTTGACAGGCTATGGCTACACCTTC
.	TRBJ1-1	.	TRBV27	CASSSGLNTEAFF	TGTGCCAGCAGTTCAGGGTTGAACACTGAAGCTTTCTTT
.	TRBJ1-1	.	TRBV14	CASSHLQGMNTEAFF	TGTGCCAGCAGCCATTTACAGGGAATGAACACTGAAGCTTTCTTT
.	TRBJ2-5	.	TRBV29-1	CSVRQRETQYF	TGCAGCGTCCGACAGCGGGAGACCCAGTACTTC
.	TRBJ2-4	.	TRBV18	CASSPGSLNIQYF	TGTGCCAGCTCCCCCGGGTCCCTAAACATTCAGTACTTC
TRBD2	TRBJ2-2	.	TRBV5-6	CASSLAQRGYTGELFF	TGTGCCAGCAGCTTGGCCCAGCGGGGGTACACCGGGGAGCTGTTTTTT
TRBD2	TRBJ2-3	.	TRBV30	CAWSAGTSGGAQYF	TGTGCCTGGAGTGCAGGGACTAGCGGGGGTGCGCAGTATTTT
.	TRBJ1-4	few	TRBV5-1	CASSLEARHNEKLFF	TGCGCCAGCAGCTTGGAGGCACGACATAATGAAAAACTGTTTTTT
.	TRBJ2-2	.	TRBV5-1	CASSLVSVLGTGELFF	TGCGCCAGCAGCTTGGTATCCGTGCTAGGAACCGGGGAGCTGTTTTTT
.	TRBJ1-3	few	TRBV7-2	CASSLGGGMGNTIYF	TGTGCCAGCAGCTTAGGGGGAGGCATGGGAAACACCATATATTTT
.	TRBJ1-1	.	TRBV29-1	CSVPNSQGRYTEAFF	TGCAGCGTTCCCAACTCCCAGGGACGGTACACTGAAGCTTTCTTT
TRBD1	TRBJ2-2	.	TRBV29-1	CSVTGANRDTGELFF	TGCAGCGTGACAGGGGCGAATCGGGACACCGGGGAGCTGTTTTTT
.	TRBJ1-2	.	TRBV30	CAWSVSTDGYTF	TGTGCCTGGAGTGTAAGCACTGATGGCTACACCTTC
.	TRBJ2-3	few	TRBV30	CAWSRDFASTDTQYF	TGTGCCTGGAGTAGGGACTTCGCTAGCACAGATACGCAGTATTTT